The next 14 T cell receptor beta chains were all read from a single sample in a study of cytomegalovirus exposure and HLA in healthy donors. In the PCR, 60 Vbeta and 13 Jbeta primers were used. The data were produced by immunoSEQ multiplex PCR, yet TCRdb's version contains in-frame clones alone and is incomplete. This sample yields roughly 120,000 clones, of which over 65% are seen a single time; 13% belongs to the top ten. The sample consisted of PBMCs. The receptors here all came from a man aged 30 to 39 in good health and CMV-seropositive.

The chain joins TRBV5-6 to TRBJ2-6; 7 bases agree with TRBD2. This CDR3 spans 12 amino acids. Germline V gene sequence: CDR1 SGHDT, CDR2 YYEEEE. CDR3 protein: CAAGAGANVLTF. The DNA of the CDR3 is TGTGCGGCGGGGGCTGGGGCCAACGTCCTGACTTTC.

The chain joins TRBV5-1 to TRBJ2-5, with TRBD1 identical over 8 bases. The CDR3 extends over 16 amino acids. Germline V CDR1 and CDR2: SGHRS, YFSETQ. The V and J ends lost 4 bases and 5 bases, in that order; junction bases with no gene match: 13. CDR3 DNA: TGCGCCAGCAGCCAGGGGGCGGGGACCTTAAGGGAGACCCAGTACTTC. Residues: CASSQGAGTLRETQYF.

The count of this clone is one. The chain couples TRBV9 to TRBJ2-1, with 11 bases fitting TRBD2. Losses at the gene ends were 0 bases for V and 10 bases for J; bases not matched to a gene: 9. Germline CDR1 and CDR2: SGDLS and YYNGEE. The CDR3 spans 16 residues. CDR3 amino acids: CASSVEERLAGREQFF. The DNA of the CDR3 is TGTGCCAGCAGCGTAGAAGAGAGACTAGCGGGGAGGGAGCAGTTCTTC.

The genes are TRBV27 and TRBJ2-2; TRBD2 matches 10 bases. Germline V gives CDR1 MNHEY, CDR2 SMNVEV (reference sequence). The CDR3 sequence is 16 residues long. Trimming took 5 bases from V and 3 from J; bases not matched to a gene: 6. In DNA form, the CDR3 reads TGTGCCAGCAGTCCAATAGCGGGGGGCTACACCGGGGAGCTGTTTTTT. It translates to CASSPIAGGYTGELFF.

V and J are TRBV9 and TRBJ1-2; a weak D match, TRBD1 (6 bases). Per the germline V gene, CDR1 is SGDLS and CDR2 is YYNGEE. This CDR3 comprises 15 residues. Trimming cost V 0 bases and J 1 base, with 10 bases left between them. CDR3 residues: CASSVGGTLNYGYTF. CDR3 in DNA: TGTGCCAGCAGCGTAGGTGGGACACTTAACTATGGCTACACCTTC.

This rearrangement joins TRBV30 to TRBJ1-1, with 8 bases identical to TRBD1. V shed 3 bases, J shed 8 bases, and the junction held 5 bases outside the gene matches. The CDR3 has 12 amino acids. CDR1 is GTSNPN, CDR2 SVGIG, per germline (reference sequence). This CDR3 is CAWSRGPGEAFF. CDR3 sequence (DNA): TGTGCCTGGAGCAGGGGGCCAGGGGAAGCTTTCTTT.

This clone was counted a single time. The chain couples TRBV29-1 to TRBJ1-5; D possibly corresponds to TRBD1 (5 bases). Trimming took 4 bases from V and 1 from J, leaving 8 bases between them. This CDR3 is 13 amino acids long. CDR1 is SQVTM, CDR2 ANQGSEA, per germline. Written as DNA, the CDR3 is TGCAGCGTTGCCCGGGGGAGCAATCAGCCCCAGCATTTT. Translated: CSVARGSNQPQHF. Together with reference TRBV29-1 and TRBJ1-5, the CDR3 gives the full variable domain: SAVISQKPSRDICQRGTSLTIQCQVDSQVTMMFWYRQQPGQSLTLIATANQGSEATYESGFVIDKFPISRPNLTFSTLTVSNMSPEDSSIYLCSVARGSNQPQHFGDGTRLSIL.

The J gene is TRBJ2-2, the V gene TRBV4-3, with D perhaps matching TRBD2 (6 bases). V was pared by 3 bases and J by 5 bases, with 16 bases between. CDR3 size: 16 residues. CDR1 and CDR2 (germline): LGHNA, YSLEER. Written as DNA, the CDR3 is TGCGCCAGCAGCCATCGAGGAAGGGGAGGAACCGGGGAGCTGTTTTTT. This encodes CASSHRGRGGTGELFF.

The gene calls are TRBV14 and TRBJ1-3; TRBD1 might be the D (5 bases). There are 14 residues in the CDR3. Germline V lookup: CDR1 SGHDN, CDR2 FVKESK. Between the trimmed V and J ends, which lost 6 bases and 0 bases, there was a span of 9 bases. The CDR3 DNA follows: TGTGCCAGCAGGTTTACAGGCTCTGGAAACACCATATATTTT. It translates to CASRFTGSGNTIYF.

V gene TRBV4-2 combines with J gene TRBJ2-7, with TRBD2 identical over 12 bases. The CDR3 runs to 15 residues. The J segment lost 5 bases and the V segment lost 1 base, leaving 3 bases of the junction unmatched. The germline gives CDR1 LGHNA, CDR2 YNFKEQ. The CDR3 reads CASSQGTSGAHEQYF. The DNA of the CDR3 is TGTGCCAGCAGCCAAGGGACTAGCGGGGCCCACGAGCAGTACTTC.

The rearrangement joins TRBV7-3 to TRBJ2-2, with TRBD2 matching 7 bases. The length of the CDR3 is 15 residues. Germline CDR1 is SGHTA and CDR2 is FQGTGA. V shed 5 bases and J 0 bases; nucleotides not matched to a gene: 3. CDR3 bases: TGTGCCAGCAGCCCAGGGACTACGAACACCGGGGAGCTGTTTTTT. As protein: CASSPGTTNTGELFF.

The chain recombines TRBV4-3 with TRBJ2-2; 9 positions match TRBD1. The CDR3 spans 18 residues. V dropped 4 bases and J dropped 6; count of bases not matched to a gene: 15. Germline CDR1 is LGHNA and CDR2 is YSLEER. The CDR3 is CASSPVYTGTGSSGELFF. CDR3 bases: TGCGCCAGCAGCCCCGTTTATACGGGGACAGGGTCGTCCGGGGAGCTGTTTTTT.

The chain carries TRBV28 and TRBJ1-2, with D hard to call. Germline CDR1 reads MDHEN; CDR2 reads SYDVKM. This CDR3 has 13 residues. The V end lost 1 base, the J end lost 5 bases, and 8 bases lay between the germline ends. CDR3 DNA: TGTGCCAGCAGTTTATCCGACTCGTATGGCTACACCTTC. Protein: CASSLSDSYGYTF.

This clone is a singleton in its sample. CDR3 sequence: CASSELENGYGYTF. The CDR3 DNA reads TGTGCCAGCAGTGAATTGGAGAACGGGTACGGCTACACCTTC. The J gene is TRBJ1-2, the V gene TRBV25-1; D gene unclear. The germline V gene has CDR1 MGHDK and CDR2 SYGVNS. CDR3 length: 14 amino acids. Between the trimmed V and J ends, which lost 1 base and 8 bases, there was a span of 14 bases.